These T cell receptor beta chains were read from a single sample in a study of shared clonotypes between healthy human individuals. Libraries were prepared by immunoSEQ multiplex PCR; TCRdb keeps only in-frame clonotypes and omits some of them. Of some 580,000 clones listed, approximately 97% are singletons. The sequenced sample consisted of naive CD4+ T cells sorted from blood. The receptor set was obtained from a woman aged 30 to 39 in good health. Each CDR3 is given with its conserved first and last residue.

J | V | CDR3
TRBJ2-7 | TRBV29-1 | CSVGQGDFQYF
TRBJ2-7 | TRBV10-3 | CAISDTYEQYF
TRBJ2-7 | TRBV7-9 | CASSSRRTGSSYEQYF
TRBJ1-2 | TRBV7-9 | CASTLTANYGYTF
TRBJ2-3 | TRBV5-5 | CASSFQRGGYTQYF
TRBJ1-4 | TRBV18 | CASSPSAADEKLFF
TRBJ2-2 | TRBV5-1 | CASSLEQGYTGELFF
TRBJ2-5 | TRBV7-2 | CASSLGVFQETQYF
TRBJ1-5 | TRBV28 | CASSSGHQPQHF
TRBJ2-7 | TRBV6-1 | CASSMTSGTYEQYF
TRBJ2-7 | TRBV5-4 | CASSLGAGGTYEQYF
TRBJ2-5 | TRBV7-2 | CASSFGAQETQYF
TRBJ2-7 | TRBV30 | CAWNRDSSYEQYF
TRBJ1-1 | TRBV7-9 | CASSSPGGRDEAFF
TRBJ1-1 | TRBV30 | CAWSPDRDTEAFF
TRBJ2-3 | TRBV25-1 | CASSVRGGLTDTQYF
TRBJ2-1 | TRBV4-1 | CASSQELGLAGVGNEQFF
TRBJ2-1 | TRBV4-1 | CASSELAGNYNEQFF
TRBJ2-3 | TRBV11-2 | CASSQGLAVQTDTQYF
TRBJ2-7 | TRBV6-5 | CASKGAGEQYF
TRBJ2-2 | TRBV5-6 | CASSLLISGGELFF
TRBJ1-3 | TRBV5-6 | CASSLGRGGSGNTIYF
TRBJ2-7 | TRBV28 | CASTPTGTGTYEQYF
TRBJ2-5 | TRBV25-1 | CVSSEYGYRGGETQYF
TRBJ1-1 | TRBV5-1 | CASSLQGTEAFF
TRBJ1-1 | TRBV4-2 | CASSPLTGAEAFF
TRBJ2-2 | TRBV7-3 | CASSLGVGNTGELFF
TRBJ2-7 | TRBV18 | CASSPQPDIYEQYF